This T cell receptor beta chain emerged from a study of synovial regulatory T cells in juvenile arthritis (dated by TCRdb to about 2015). For context, the study as a whole: Among the sequenced patients, a few were classified as therapy-naive, methotrexate plus infliximab was given to one, methotrexate was given to more than 5, and treatment information was unavailable for one. Although effector T cell subsets in the cohort were also sequenced for comparisons, the Treg dataset on its own covers only blood and synovial fluid Treg cells. The study compared the TCRbeta CDR3 repertoires of blood iaTreg cells, other blood Treg cells and synovial fluid Treg cells taken from matched patient samples. The TCR repertoire comparisons covered Treg and Teff subsets from about 11 JIA patients with active disease. On the study overall, not on this receptor specifically: Blood iaTreg cells showed lower TCR diversity than other blood Treg cells, consistent with antigen-driven expansion. Across patients, iaTreg TCR repertoires were largely private, and these iaTreg repertoires partially overlapped with synovial Teff and blood CPL repertoires. Synovial Treg cells shared more CDR3 sequences with iaTreg cells than with other blood Treg cells; Chao-Jaccard similarity confirmed closer relation.

From its cysteine to its phenylalanine, the CDR3 spans 16 amino acids. The DNA is not on file. From the germline V gene, CDR1 is LGHNA and CDR2 is YNFKEQ. Notes on this clone: The clone's antigen remains unknown.

Library creation used the immunoSEQ multiplex PCR assay. TCRbeta CDR3 sequencing was performed by Adaptive Biotechnologies. As for the authors' bioinformatics: Repertoire similarity was assessed with the Chao-modified Jaccard index and with the median clonotype overlap from 200 random subsamples of equal sample size. The similarity analyses were run on either productive nucleotide sequences or amino acid sequences translated in silico. Hierarchical clustering with single linkage and t-SNE based on Chao-modified Jaccard distances were used to compare repertoires. Repertoire diversity was measured with the Renyi index after sample size normalisation across a range of alpha values. As stored in TCRdb, this immuneACCESS dataset retains in-frame rearrangements with V and J assigned. A fraction of the clones does not appear; measured against another copy, unresolved V genes explain less than half of the discrepancy, and the remainder lacks a known reason. V, J and clone size derive from that table, while D and trimming were established from the DNA sequence. This sample's table has entries for 6,100 or so clones. Of the sample, 0.6% to 0.7% is held by the ten largest clones.

The donors for the TCR repertoire analysis were approximately eleven juvenile idiopathic arthritis patients with active disease who had not reached inactive disease, of whom 3 were polyarticular and 8 were oligoarticular. A median age of around 11 years (range roughly 2.1-25) and a median disease duration of around seven years (range 0.2-19.1) were recorded for the TCR-sequenced patients. The samples for TCR repertoire analysis were obtained at two Italian centres. Peripheral blood mononuclear cells were isolated using a Histopaque-1077 density gradient and were cryopreserved in around 90% FCS with about 10% DMSO.

This sequence uses TRBV4-2 and TRBJ2-1; TCRdb reports TRBD1, a call that lacks DNA to check it against. The receptor was derived from a donor aged 2-30 years with juvenile idiopathic arthritis. The sample was Treg cells from blood. Taken with the paper, the label for cell subset or site translates to: remaining (HLA-DR-negative) circulating blood Treg cells. The CDR3 loop reads CASSQEWDRIYNEQFF.